The clone carrying this T cell receptor (beta chain) was observed at least ten times. The sample is drawn from a study of patients with pleural tuberculosis. TCRdb reprocessed the reads via MiXCR and lists one record per CDR3 protein. The sample records 25,000 to 30,000 distinct CDR3 sequences, under 20% being singletons. V was clipped by 4 bases and J by 7 bases, with 9 bases between them. Per the germline V gene, CDR1 is SGHRS and CDR2 is YFSETQ. The CDR3 contains 11 residues. The material sequenced was peripheral blood. V usage is TRBV5-1 and J usage is TRBJ2-7; D remains ambiguous. The clonotype originates from a human donor with pleural tuberculosis. CDR3 sequence (DNA): TGCGCCAGCAGCGAGGTCGGTGAGCAGTACTTC. Translation gives CASSEVGEQYF.